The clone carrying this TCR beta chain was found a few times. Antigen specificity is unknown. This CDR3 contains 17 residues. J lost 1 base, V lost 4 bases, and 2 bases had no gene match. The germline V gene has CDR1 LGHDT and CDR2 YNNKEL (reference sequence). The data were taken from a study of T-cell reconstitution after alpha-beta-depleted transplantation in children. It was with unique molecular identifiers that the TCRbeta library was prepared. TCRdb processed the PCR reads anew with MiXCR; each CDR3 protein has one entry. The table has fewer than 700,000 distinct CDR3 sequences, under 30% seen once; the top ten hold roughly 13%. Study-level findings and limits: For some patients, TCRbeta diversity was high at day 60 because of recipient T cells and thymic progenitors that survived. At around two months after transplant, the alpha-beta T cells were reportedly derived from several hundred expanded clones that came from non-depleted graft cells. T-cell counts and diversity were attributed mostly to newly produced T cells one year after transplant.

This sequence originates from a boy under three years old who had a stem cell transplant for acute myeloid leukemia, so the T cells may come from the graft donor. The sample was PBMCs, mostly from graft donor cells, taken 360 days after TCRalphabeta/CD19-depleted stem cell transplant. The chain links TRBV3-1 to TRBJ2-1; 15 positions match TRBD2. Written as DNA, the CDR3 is TGTGCCAGCAGCCCGGGACTAGCGGGGGGTTCCTACAATGAGCAGTTCTTC. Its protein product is CASSPGLAGGSYNEQFF.